These T cell receptor beta chains were read from a single sample in a study of blood T cell repertoires in COVID-19. Method: immunoSEQ multiplex PCR; TCRdb's copy keeps in-frame clones and lacks some. This sample has some 210,000 clones, with about 90% found just once. Sequencing was done on a sample of peripheral blood. The origin of the receptors is a man aged 25 to 40 with acute or convalescent COVID-19. Both conserved end residues are part of each CDR3. D genes are given only for firm matches. The size entry is marked missing in some rows and otherwise reads once, few, many or a size class.

-	TRBJ1-2	13	-	TRBV29-1	TGCAGCGTTGAACCGGAGGGGAGCTATGGCTACACCTTC	CSVEPEGSYGYTF
-	TRBJ2-2	17	few	TRBV21-1	TGTGCCGGCCGGGACAGGGGCAAAGTTGAGAACACCGGGGAGCTGTTTTTT	CAGRDRGKVENTGELFF
-	TRBJ1-1	11	-	TRBV28	TGTGCCAGTCGCTCAGACATCGAAGCTTTCTTT	CASRSDIEAFF
-	TRBJ2-2	16	-	TRBV24-1	TGTGCCACCCGACCCCCGGGACTTAGAAGCACCGGGGAGCTGTTTTTT	CATRPPGLRSTGELFF
-	TRBJ2-5	13	once	TRBV12-3/TRBV12-4	TGTGCCAGCAGTTTAGTCCGGCGGGAGACCCAGTACTTC	CASSLVRRETQYF
TRBD1	TRBJ1-6	14	once	TRBV7-8	TGTGCCAGCAGCTTAATTCAGGGGGAGTCACCCCTCCACTTT	CASSLIQGESPLHF
-	TRBJ1-2	15	-	TRBV24-1	TGTGCCACCAGTGACCCGAGCTCCGGGGGTTATGGCTACACCTTC	CATSDPSSGGYGYTF
TRBD1	TRBJ1-4	14	-	TRBV2	TGTGCCAGCAGCCCAGGGACAGGGGATGAAAAACTGTTTTTT	CASSPGTGDEKLFF
-	TRBJ1-3	15	-	TRBV14	TGTGCCAGCAGCCAAGATCAGGTTTCTGGAAACACCATATATTTT	CASSQDQVSGNTIYF
-	TRBJ2-1	15	-	TRBV3-1/TRBV3-2	TGTGCCAGCAGCCCTAACCCCTCACCGGGCAATGAGCAGTTCTTC	CASSPNPSPGNEQFF
-	TRBJ2-7	14	-	TRBV19	TGTGCCACTTCACCCCTTCTAGCGCTGAACGAGCAGTACTTC	CATSPLLALNEQYF
TRBD1	TRBJ2-2	14	-	TRBV7-9	TGTGCCAGCGGTGGACAGGGGAACACCGGGGAGCTGTTTTTT	CASGGQGNTGELFF
-	TRBJ1-5	19	-	TRBV7-4	TGTGCCAGCAGCCCCACTAGAGAACGAGGATCAAGGCGTAATCAGCCCCAGCATTTT	CASSPTRERGSRRNQPQHF
-	TRBJ2-7	14	-	TRBV28	TGTGCCAGCAGTTTTATCGGGGGCTCCTACGAGCAGTACTTC	CASSFIGGSYEQYF
-	TRBJ2-7	15	-	TRBV6-5	TGTGCCAGCAGGAATTCGGGGGGCAAGGTCTACGAGCAGTACTTC	CASRNSGGKVYEQYF
-	TRBJ1-5	14	-	TRBV7-9	TGTGCCAGCAGCTTAAAAGGGGCGGATCAGCCCCAGCATTTT	CASSLKGADQPQHF
TRBD2	TRBJ2-3	17	once	TRBV28	TGTGCCAGCAGTTTGACTAGCGGGAGGGGGGACACAGATACGCAGTATTTT	CASSLTSGRGDTDTQYF
TRBD2	TRBJ2-1	17	-	TRBV4-1	TGCGCCAGCAGCCAGCTAGCGGGAGGCCCTAGAGGCAATGAGCAGTTCTTC	CASSQLAGGPRGNEQFF
TRBD1	TRBJ1-3	15	-	TRBV7-7	TGTGCTAGCAGTCCACGACAGGGGATAGGAAACACCATATATTTT	CASSPRQGIGNTIYF
-	TRBJ2-1	18	few	TRBV11-2	TGTGCCAGCAGCTTCCCCAGGGGCCGGGACTACCGATACAATGAGCAGTTCTTC	CASSFPRGRDYRYNEQFF
-	TRBJ2-7	16	-	TRBV7-2	TGTGCCAGCAGCCAGTCAAATCAGGGGAGAATCTACGAGCAGTACTTC	CASSQSNQGRIYEQYF
-	TRBJ2-7	13	-	TRBV27	TGTGCCAGCAGTTGGGGGCCTCCCTACGAGCAGTACTTC	CASSWGPPYEQYF
-	TRBJ1-6	14	-	TRBV28	TGTGCCACCCTATTCGGGTTGGTCAATTCACCCCTCCACTTT	CATLFGLVNSPLHF
-	TRBJ1-6	14	-	TRBV13	TGTGCCAGCAGCTCCAGGCTTATAGGTTCACCCCTCCACTTT	CASSSRLIGSPLHF
-	TRBJ2-2	15	few	TRBV27	TGTGCCAGCAGTTTAAGGGGATGGGACACCGGGGAGCTGTTTTTT	CASSLRGWDTGELFF
-	TRBJ2-7	17	-	TRBV7-8	TGTGCCAGCAGCTTATCAATAACACGGGCTTCCGGGGGCGAGCAGTACTTC	CASSLSITRASGGEQYF
-	TRBJ1-4	14	-	TRBV9	TGTGCCAGCAGCGCCCAAGTCGGTAATGAAAAACTGTTTTTT	CASSAQVGNEKLFF
-	TRBJ2-4	15	-	TRBV29-1	TGCAGCGTTGAAGATGGGACTCTAGCCAAAAACATTCAGTACTTC	CSVEDGTLAKNIQYF
-	TRBJ1-5	14	-	TRBV19	TGTGCCAGTAGGGCTCAAGTTTACAATCAGCCCCAGCATTTT	CASRAQVYNQPQHF
TRBD2	TRBJ2-5	14	-	TRBV2	TGTGCCAGCAGGTGGGGGGGAGGGCAAGAGACCCAGTACTTC	CASRWGGGQETQYF
TRBD1	TRBJ2-1	15	-	TRBV9	TGTGCCAGCAGCGCTACAGGGGTAAGCCACAATGAGCAGTTCTTC	CASSATGVSHNEQFF
-	TRBJ1-4	14	-	TRBV28	TGTGCCAGCAGTTTCTCCAGGGCGAATGAAAAACTGTTTTTT	CASSFSRANEKLFF
TRBD1	TRBJ1-6	13	once	TRBV27	TGTGCCAGCCGCGGGGACAGCCGTTCACCCCTCCACTTT	CASRGDSRSPLHF
-	TRBJ1-2	12	once	TRBV5-1	TGCGCCAGCAGCTTCACAGGGCCCGGCTACACCTTC	CASSFTGPGYTF
-	TRBJ2-7	15	-	TRBV19	TGTGCCAGTAGTCTCAATCGGGGGGCCTCCTACGAGCAGTACTTC	CASSLNRGASYEQYF
TRBD1	TRBJ2-6	22	once	TRBV19	TGTGCCAGTAAACCCCTCTTAGGACAGGGGGCGATTTCCAGCTCTGGGGCCAACGTCCTGACTTTC	CASKPLLGQGAISSSGANVLTF
-	TRBJ1-1	13	few	TRBV13	TGTGCCAGCAGCCGGACAGTGAACACTGAAGCTTTCTTT	CASSRTVNTEAFF
TRBD2	TRBJ2-3	19	-	TRBV5-1	TGCGCCAGCAGCTTGGCCACCTCGGGAGGAATTGGGGGCACAGATACGCAGTATTTT	CASSLATSGGIGGTDTQYF
TRBD1	TRBJ1-1	16	-	TRBV6-5	TGTGCCAGCAGTTCAACCTGGACAGGGCGGGACACTGAAGCTTTCTTT	CASSSTWTGRDTEAFF
-	TRBJ1-1	14	-	TRBV5-1	TGCGCCAGCATCAGAGAGGGGGTTAACACTGAAGCTTTCTTT	CASIREGVNTEAFF
TRBD1	TRBJ2-2	15	-	TRBV2	TGTGCCAGCAGTGAACCACCGAGGGGGCACGGGGAGCTGTTTTTT	CASSEPPRGHGELFF
-	TRBJ1-6	16	-	TRBV5-1	TGCGCCAGCAGCCAACTGGGGGGGGCCGGGAATTCACCCCTCCACTTT	CASSQLGGAGNSPLHF
-	TRBJ2-7	12	-	TRBV5-4	TGTGCCAGCAGGACACCCGGGGGCGAGCAGTACTTC	CASRTPGGEQYF
TRBD1	TRBJ2-2	14	-	TRBV9	TGTGCCAGCAGCCCGGGACAGGGGACCGGGGAGCTGTTTTTT	CASSPGQGTGELFF
TRBD1	TRBJ1-5	15	-	TRBV27	TGTGCCAGCAGTTCAGGGGGCGGGGGCAATCAGCCCCAGCATTTT	CASSSGGGGNQPQHF
-	TRBJ2-7	14	-	TRBV6-5	TGTGCCAGCAGTTACGGCGGGGCGACCTACGAGCAGTACTTC	CASSYGGATYEQYF
TRBD2	TRBJ2-7	16	-	TRBV5-1	TGCGCCAGCAGCTTGGGTGGGGCGGGAGTTTTCTACGAGCAGTACTTC	CASSLGGAGVFYEQYF
TRBD2	TRBJ2-3	15	once	TRBV29-1	TGCAGCGTCCTACCGGGACTAGCAGATTTTAATACGCAGTATTTT	CSVLPGLADFNTQYF
-	TRBJ2-7	15	-	TRBV18	TGTGCCAGCTCACCAATAGGAGGGGGCGTTAATGAGCAGTACTTC	CASSPIGGGVNEQYF
-	TRBJ1-2	15	-	TRBV19	TGTGCCAGTAGTGAGCGGACAGAAAGCGTCTATGGCTACACCTTC	CASSERTESVYGYTF
-	TRBJ2-7	11	-	TRBV28	TGTGCCAGCAGTCCTCAGGTCCTCCAGTACTTC	CASSPQVLQYF
-	TRBJ2-2	15	-	TRBV28	TGTGCCAGCAGTAATAGCCTTCCGAACACCGGGGAGCTGTTTTTT	CASSNSLPNTGELFF
-	TRBJ2-1	15	-	TRBV5-1	TGCGCCAGCAGCTTCAAGTCGGGCAGGGGTAATGAGCAGTTCTTC	CASSFKSGRGNEQFF
-	TRBJ1-3	14	-	TRBV28	TGTGCCAGCCTGAGCGGGGGGTCCGGAAACACCATATATTTT	CASLSGGSGNTIYF
-	TRBJ2-1	15	-	TRBV5-4	TGTGCCAGCAGCTACGACAGGAGGCCCTACAATGAGCAGTTCTTC	CASSYDRRPYNEQFF
TRBD1	TRBJ2-4	17	-	TRBV6-1	TGTGCCAGCAGTGAAGCAACAGGGGGCTTATCCAAAAACATTCAGTACTTC	CASSEATGGLSKNIQYF
TRBD1	TRBJ2-5	13	-	TRBV19	TGTGCCAGTAGCGGGACAGTGCAAGAGACCCAGTACTTC	CASSGTVQETQYF